The next 4 T cell receptor beta chains were all read from a single sample in a study of OX40 agonist ivuxolimab in advanced cancers. This table comes from immunoSEQ multiplex PCR, and its TCRdb copy is limited to in-frame clones, with some not included. The sample consists of about 62,000 clones, around 84% of them appearing once. The specimen comprised CD4+ or CD8+ T cells sorted from blood, sampled in a trial of the OX40 agonist ivuxolimab. All receptors come from an adult with an advanced solid tumor such as melanoma, head and neck, liver or kidney cancer.

The rearrangement joins TRBV18 to TRBJ2-2, with D perhaps assigned TRBD1 or TRBD2 (6 bases each). The germline CDR1 and CDR2 sequences are KGHSH and LQKENI. The CDR3 totals 16 residues. V was pared by 5 bases and J by 0 bases, with 13 bases between. CDR3 loop: CASSMTGAPNTGELFF. The CDR3 DNA reads TGTGCCAGCTCAATGACGGGGGCCCCGAACACCGGGGAGCTGTTTTTT.

The gene calls are TRBV4-3 and TRBJ2-2; D is ambiguous. Germline CDR1 is LGHNA and CDR2 is YSLEER. V lost 8 bases and J lost 6, with 10 bases in between. The CDR3 is 12 amino acids. The DNA for the CDR3 is TGCGCCAGCGCGAATTGGCCCGGGGAGCTGTTTTTT. Protein product: CASANWPGELFF.

The rearrangement joins TRBV6-1 to TRBJ2-6; 9 bases are shared with TRBD1. Germline V gene lookup returns CDR1 MNHNS and CDR2 SASEGT. The CDR3 spans 15 residues. The junction had 4 bases not matched to a gene; V was cut back by 8 bases and J by 2 bases. The CDR3 is CASLQGATGANVLTF. CDR3 nucleotide sequence: TGTGCCAGCTTACAGGGGGCTACTGGGGCCAACGTCCTGACTTTC.

The sample holds a few counts of this clone. The CDR3 is CASSPAGGRTDTQYF. CDR3 bases: TGTGCCAGCAGCCCGGCGGGGGGTAGGACAGATACGCAGTATTTT. The chain joins TRBV11-2 to TRBJ2-3; 8 positions agree with TRBD2. The germline gives CDR1 SGHAT, CDR2 FQNNGV. This CDR3 has 15 amino acids. Germline trimming cut 5 bases from V and 3 bases from J; bases unmatched to any gene: 7. Complete variable domain (other parts from reference TRBV11-2 and TRBJ2-3): EAGVAQSPRYKIIEKRQSVAFWCNPISGHATLYWYQQILGQGPKLLIQFQNNGVVDDSQLPKDRFSAERLKGVDSTLKIQPAKLEDSAVYLCASSPAGGRTDTQYFGPGTRLTVL.